These T cell receptor beta chains were read from a single sample in a study of identical twins. A single record per CDR3 protein comes from TCRdb applying MiXCR to the 5' RACE reads. Of 400,000 to 550,000 distinct CDR3 sequences in the sample, 14% were seen once. These data also featured in a second study, about yellow fever vaccine responses in identical twins.

Specimen: CD4+ T cells sorted from blood. The source of these receptors is a woman under 30 in good health. Each CDR3 is given without its conserved first and last residue. Size is stated for part of the rows, as once, few or many counts, or as a class when the clone is expanded.

TRBV11-2	TRBJ2-4	-	ASSLVREGGLAKNIQY
TRBV2	TRBJ2-3	-	ASSPLGTSGRSVTDTQY
TRBV6-2/TRBV6-3	TRBJ2-7	-	ASSRIGQGTYEQY
TRBV5-4	TRBJ1-4	-	ASSTGGTTNEKLF
TRBV7-2	TRBJ1-5	-	ASSLKANQPQH
TRBV3-1	TRBJ1-1	-	ASSQGFGGGGTEAF
TRBV10-3	TRBJ2-7	-	AISEFLAGSYEQY
TRBV11-2	TRBJ2-4	-	ASSLNNVGIQY
TRBV14	TRBJ2-7	few	ASSQVSGREQY
TRBV7-2	TRBJ1-1	few	ASSLVATEAF
TRBV3-1	TRBJ2-2	few	ASSHSDRQAGELF
TRBV20-1	TRBJ2-1	-	SARDSPAGGSQQF
TRBV7-2	TRBJ2-2	few	ASSLFGTLDTGELF
TRBV7-2	TRBJ1-2	few	ASSLTGQGGYT
TRBV6-1	TRBJ1-2	-	ASSRQGFLNGYT
TRBV4-3	TRBJ2-7	few	ASSQDLASGRAHEQY
TRBV18	TRBJ2-7	-	ASAAGARYEQY
TRBV6-1	TRBJ2-7	-	ASSEVRGDEQY
TRBV12-3/TRBV12-4	TRBJ2-1	-	ASSLSLLAGVSSYNEQF
TRBV12-3/TRBV12-4	TRBJ2-5	-	ASSPRHGTGETQY
TRBV7-8	TRBJ1-1	few	ASRLTGGDTEAF
TRBV28	TRBJ2-4	-	ASGGGSKNIQY
TRBV29-1	TRBJ2-5	few	SVGPSGTQY
TRBV7-6	TRBJ2-5	-	ASSLAPGGRAPGTQY